This T cell receptor (beta chain) appears in the sequencing data of a study of T cells in Graves' hyperthyroidism and ophthalmopathy. Pregnant or lactating patients were excluded, as were those with uncontrolled infection or other autoimmune disease. A roughly 9.3 ml volume of fresh peripheral blood provided the PBMCs. RNA transcripts were the template for amplifying TCR beta CDR3 regions. RT-PCR in the first round (using the HTBI primer set) targeted the TCR CDR3. TCRdb passed the multiplex PCR reads through MiXCR, listing each CDR3 protein once. The top ten hold 35% to 50% of the sample, which has a few hundred thousand distinct CDR3 sequences, about 18% seen once. Looked up from germline, CDR1 is DFQATT and CDR2 is SNEGSKA (reference sequence). Trimming at V came to 5 bases and at J to 4 bases, leaving 5 bases not matched to a gene. This CDR3 is built from 13 residues. This clonotype was counted at least ten times. As yet, its antigen is unknown.

The study's findings and limits: Before onset, ophthalmopathy was predicted by the model a median about six months earlier. In the blood, most expanded thyroid clonotypes above 0.001 appeared as well.

The sequence derives from a young man with Graves' ophthalmopathy. Sequencing used blood. The chain is built from TRBV20-1 and TRBJ2-3; TRBD1 agrees at 8 bases. This chain's CDR3 is CSAPDRVADTQYF. As DNA, the CDR3 is TGCAGTGCTCCGGACAGGGTTGCAGATACGCAGTATTTT.